A selection of T cell receptor beta chains follows, all from one sample in a study of radiation and T cells in renal cell carcinoma. TCRdb's table, derived via immunoSEQ multiplex PCR, lists solely in-frame clones and lacks some. The data show tens of thousands of clones, about 80% seen once. The sample in question was blood, obtained from a patient whose treatment included radiotherapy and nephrectomy. These receptors came from a woman in her 70s with renal cell carcinoma. CDR3s include the opening cysteine and the closing phenylalanine or tryptophan. Each record gives: V gene, J gene, CDR3 protein.

TRBV19	TRBJ2-7	CASSIGGGDEQYF
TRBV5-4	TRBJ2-1	CASRSGTSYNEQFF
TRBV7-8	TRBJ2-2	CASSLGASGGTGELFF
TRBV29-1	TRBJ2-1	CSVSIPVNEQFF
TRBV6-5	TRBJ2-3	CASSRRAIDTQYF
TRBV14	TRBJ1-2	CASSQGLYYYGYTF
TRBV27	TRBJ1-1	CASSSPGQGSTEAFF
TRBV10-3	TRBJ1-2	CAISDLGGSYGYTF
TRBV30	TRBJ1-5	CACQSGGSYQPQHF
TRBV19	TRBJ2-5	CASSIRFLGETQYF
TRBV11-2	TRBJ2-2	CASSWLLAAMNTGELFF
TRBV29-1	TRBJ2-3	CSVGKQGSLTDTQYF
TRBV5-1	TRBJ1-1	CASSLGDGTEAFF
TRBV5-1	TRBJ2-2	CASTSERGGLPNTGELFF
TRBV7-2	TRBJ2-5	CASSLVGSEVETQYF
TRBV27	TRBJ2-7	CASSRSVGTYEQYF
TRBV11-2	TRBJ2-5	CASSLSQGETQYF
TRBV7-9	TRBJ2-4	CASSLQGIDIQYF
TRBV7-9	TRBJ1-5	CASSKGQGAGQPQHF
TRBV6-5	TRBJ2-5	CASTYGGGRETQYF
TRBV4-1	TRBJ2-1	CASSQDWTSGGALYNEQFF
TRBV7-2	TRBJ1-1	CASSFGITEAFF
TRBV19	TRBJ1-4	CASSNRPGSGEKLFF
TRBV5-6	TRBJ2-2	CASSNWGLNTGELFF
TRBV4-1	TRBJ1-5	CASSQQTGGNQPQHF
TRBV2	TRBJ1-1	CASSESGMNTEAFF
TRBV27	TRBJ1-5	CASSLSGFNQPQHF
TRBV18	TRBJ1-3	CASSPSVLSGNTIYF
TRBV5-1	TRBJ2-2	CASSLASGGTGELFF
TRBV11-3	TRBJ2-1	CASSLGGGSVEQFF
TRBV9	TRBJ2-5	CASSVEGWETQYF
TRBV5-5	TRBJ2-3	CASSLQGLAGINTDTQYF
TRBV10-1	TRBJ1-1	CASSTRPARVSCTEAFF
TRBV6-1	TRBJ1-2	CASSPSLDGYTF
TRBV7-9	TRBJ2-1	CASSASVRNSYNEQFF
TRBV18	TRBJ2-1	CASSPQDSSYNEQFF
TRBV2	TRBJ2-2	CASRGKPNTGELFF
TRBV6-1	TRBJ2-1	CASRPGATYNEQFF
TRBV6-1	TRBJ1-4	CASTGTGGGEKLFF
TRBV7-3	TRBJ1-3	CASSLIPGNTIYF
TRBV7-2	TRBJ2-5	CASRPPTGGKQTQYF
TRBV6-7	TRBJ2-4	CASSYSRLAGRPGAKNIQYF
TRBV19	TRBJ2-3	CASVPSYGTDTQYF
TRBV9	TRBJ1-5	CASSAEDSQQGPQHF